These T cell receptor beta chains were read from a single sample in a study of beta chain features in type 1 diabetes. Libraries were prepared by immunoSEQ multiplex PCR; TCRdb keeps only in-frame clonotypes and omits some of them. There are 330,000 or so clones in the sample; about 20% occur only once, and under 0.055% lies in the top ten. The sample taken for sequencing was naive CD4+ T cells from blood. The origin of the receptors is a young woman in good health. The conserved cysteine and the conserved F or W are not part of the CDR3 here.

TRBV11-1	TRBJ1-1	ASSLTFTEAF
TRBV10-3	TRBJ1-5	AISELRGEDQPQH
TRBV15	TRBJ2-7	ATSRERDRGYEQY
TRBV5-1	TRBJ2-3	ASSPWGPGEGY
TRBV7-2	TRBJ2-5	ASRTGGVRETQY
TRBV2	TRBJ2-5	ASSELGYNQETQY
TRBV28	TRBJ1-2	ASSLPGTGVYYGYT
TRBV5-1	TRBJ1-1	ASSFAGRDEAF
TRBV6-1	TRBJ2-1	ASSEFRDRYNEQF
TRBV9	TRBJ1-2	ASSQGWGTGARKYYGYT
TRBV4-2	TRBJ2-3	ASSQGGSTSGIGQY
TRBV7-9	TRBJ1-2	ASSLVGLEVLP
TRBV7-6	TRBJ2-7	ASSLHSDGGSYEQY
TRBV2	TRBJ2-1	ASSMEGQGSYNEQF
TRBV7-9	TRBJ1-6	ASSSVSRGLDNSPLH
TRBV4-1	TRBJ1-3	ASSQLLLRLSGNTIY
TRBV6-7	TRBJ2-5	ASSYSCEGVETQY
TRBV19	TRBJ2-1	ASSGRGSSYNEQF
TRBV11-2	TRBJ2-1	ASSSSGIEQF
TRBV2	TRBJ2-1	ASTNPTSGSYNEQF
TRBV30	TRBJ1-1	ACPGREGRHTEAF
TRBV20-1	TRBJ2-1	SARGPGEQF
TRBV14	TRBJ1-1	ASSQLGPGDTEAF
TRBV5-5	TRBJ2-5	ASSPPAGTFQETQY
TRBV10-3	TRBJ1-3	AISARDRGTNTIY
TRBV18	TRBJ1-6	ASSPRGGTYNSPLH
TRBV23-1	TRBJ2-7	ASSSRDGGSYEQY
TRBV11-1	TRBJ2-1	ASSLGGGEQF
TRBV13	TRBJ1-1	ASSSLGGVDTEAF
TRBV10-2	TRBJ2-7	ASSDRDSSLYEQY
TRBV5-1	TRBJ2-4	ASSFGTTPFRGKNIQY
TRBV28	TRBJ2-5	ASRPGTSGVAVYETQY
TRBV30	TRBJ2-5	AWSHQETQY
TRBV30	TRBJ1-2	AWNRAGVRYGYT
TRBV9	TRBJ1-4	ASSVVQGGTEKLF
TRBV5-4	TRBJ2-7	ASSLSNRGLDEQY
TRBV5-1	TRBJ2-1	ASSLTSGRAGWNEQF
TRBV4-2	TRBJ2-7	ASSQTLTGTSYYEQY
TRBV4-1	TRBJ2-2	ASSQKIVPRTSGGANTGELF
TRBV5-4	TRBJ2-2	ASSLDRGPTGELF
TRBV10-3	TRBJ2-7	AISATGQSYEQY
TRBV7-9	TRBJ2-7	ASSLGRAGDSYEQY
TRBV7-2	TRBJ1-1	ASSLAYDREAF
TRBV18	TRBJ2-1	ASSTTDRSNEQF
TRBV9	TRBJ2-1	ASSVEGQTYNEQF
TRBV7-2	TRBJ2-2	ASSLELAGAKGELF
TRBV9	TRBJ2-1	ASSPGTSGGEQF
TRBV2	TRBJ2-4	ASSQGLKNIQY
TRBV7-8	TRBJ1-1	ASSPLFRTGGTEAF
TRBV4-3	TRBJ1-1	ASSQWDGGRAEAF
TRBV30	TRBJ2-7	AWDRGLKEQY
TRBV6-5	TRBJ2-2	ASGQAGRTGELF
TRBV19	TRBJ1-2	ASSIGQGSRGYT
TRBV5-4	TRBJ2-2	ASSSIAGMNTGELF
TRBV9	TRBJ1-6	ASSVGQGNSPLH